The rows below give T cell receptor beta chains drawn from one sample of a study of blood T cells in healthy people across ages. TCRdb called the 5' RACE reads again in MiXCR, with one record for every CDR3 protein. The sample holds hundreds of thousands of distinct CDR3 sequences, 20% to 30% seen once. These data also formed part of another study, on T cells of mothers and their children.

Sequenced material: blood. These receptors were obtained from a boy aged 5-17 years in good health. Each CDR3 is given with its conserved first and last residue. Each record gives: clone size, V gene, D gene, J gene, CDR3 protein, CDR3 DNA. A D gene is named only where the DNA matches it firmly. A row's size may be missing; if present it is once, few, many or a size class.

clone_size: few; v_call: TRBV20-1; d_call: TRBD2; j_call: TRBJ2-3; cdr3_aa: CSAAKLAERTDTQYF; cdr3_nt: TGCAGTGCCGCAAAACTAGCGGAACGCACAGATACGCAGTATTTT
clone_size: -; v_call: TRBV21-1; d_call: -; j_call: TRBJ2-7; cdr3_aa: CASSKSPSRQGCEQYF; cdr3_nt: TGTGCCAGCAGCAAAAGTCCTTCGAGACAGGGCTGCGAGCAGTACTTC
clone_size: -; v_call: TRBV5-1; d_call: -; j_call: TRBJ2-5; cdr3_aa: CASSPVASWETQYF; cdr3_nt: TGCGCCAGCAGCCCCGTGGCTAGTTGGGAGACCCAGTACTTC
clone_size: few; v_call: TRBV4-2; d_call: -; j_call: TRBJ2-1; cdr3_aa: CASSQDTSLLDEQFF; cdr3_nt: TGTGCCAGCAGCCAAGATACTAGTTTACTAGATGAGCAGTTCTTC
clone_size: few; v_call: TRBV7-9; d_call: -; j_call: TRBJ2-1; cdr3_aa: CASTSDNEQFF; cdr3_nt: TGTGCCAGCACCTCGGACAATGAGCAGTTCTTC
clone_size: -; v_call: TRBV6-2/TRBV6-3; d_call: -; j_call: TRBJ2-7; cdr3_aa: CASVEIGSYEQYF; cdr3_nt: TGTGCCAGCGTAGAGATCGGCTCCTACGAGCAGTACTTC
clone_size: -; v_call: TRBV7-9; d_call: -; j_call: TRBJ2-5; cdr3_aa: CASSLGRLVQETQYF; cdr3_nt: TGTGCCAGCAGCTTAGGTAGACTAGTCCAAGAGACCCAGTACTTC
clone_size: -; v_call: TRBV15; d_call: -; j_call: TRBJ2-7; cdr3_aa: CATSRDNARYEQYF; cdr3_nt: TGTGCCACCAGCAGAGATAATGCCCGCTACGAGCAGTACTTC
clone_size: few; v_call: TRBV28; d_call: TRBD2; j_call: TRBJ2-3; cdr3_aa: CASSLWSGSSSDTQYF; cdr3_nt: TGTGCCAGCAGTTTATGGAGCGGGAGTAGTTCAGATACGCAGTATTTT
clone_size: -; v_call: TRBV28; d_call: -; j_call: TRBJ2-7; cdr3_aa: CASSMGYEQYF; cdr3_nt: TGTGCCAGCAGCATGGGGTACGAGCAGTACTTC
clone_size: -; v_call: TRBV7-9; d_call: -; j_call: TRBJ2-7; cdr3_aa: CASSLVSLVCSYEQYF; cdr3_nt: TGTGCCAGCAGCTTAGTGAGCCTAGTTTGCTCCTACGAGCAGTACTTC
clone_size: -; v_call: TRBV9; d_call: TRBD2; j_call: TRBJ2-7; cdr3_aa: CASSDPAGSGRTYEQYF; cdr3_nt: TGTGCCAGCAGCGATCCAGCGGGTAGCGGGAGAACCTACGAGCAGTACTTC
clone_size: -; v_call: TRBV6-5; d_call: -; j_call: TRBJ1-1; cdr3_aa: CASSYSITALGTEAFF; cdr3_nt: TGTGCCAGCAGTTACTCGATTACAGCTTTGGGGACTGAAGCTTTCTTT
clone_size: -; v_call: TRBV7-2; d_call: -; j_call: TRBJ1-1; cdr3_aa: CASSFARDFEAFF; cdr3_nt: TGTGCCAGCAGCTTTGCCAGGGACTTTGAAGCTTTCTTT
clone_size: few; v_call: TRBV28; d_call: -; j_call: TRBJ2-2; cdr3_aa: CASRGGPNTGELFF; cdr3_nt: TGTGCCAGCAGGGGGGGGCCTAACACCGGGGAGCTGTTTTTT
clone_size: few; v_call: TRBV30; d_call: TRBD2; j_call: TRBJ2-2; cdr3_aa: CAWTHRRGAPGELFF; cdr3_nt: TGTGCCTGGACTCACAGGCGGGGGGCCCCCGGGGAGCTGTTTTTT
clone_size: -; v_call: TRBV28; d_call: -; j_call: TRBJ1-2; cdr3_aa: CASRSAGTDYGYTF; cdr3_nt: TGTGCCAGCAGGAGCGCCGGGACGGACTATGGCTACACCTTC
clone_size: -; v_call: TRBV4-1; d_call: -; j_call: TRBJ2-3; cdr3_aa: CASSRIPDTQYF; cdr3_nt: TGCGCCAGCAGTCGGATTCCCGATACGCAGTATTTT
clone_size: -; v_call: TRBV30; d_call: -; j_call: TRBJ1-1; cdr3_aa: CAWSDQFTEAFF; cdr3_nt: TGTGCCTGGAGTGACCAATTTACTGAAGCTTTCTTT
clone_size: -; v_call: TRBV7-8; d_call: -; j_call: TRBJ2-2; cdr3_aa: CASSLYRADTRELFF; cdr3_nt: TGTGCCAGCAGCTTATACAGGGCGGACACCAGGGAGCTGTTTTTT
clone_size: few; v_call: TRBV15; d_call: TRBD1; j_call: TRBJ2-1; cdr3_aa: CATSRVGQGEGEQFF; cdr3_nt: TGTGCCACCAGCAGAGTGGGACAGGGGGAAGGTGAGCAGTTCTTC
clone_size: -; v_call: TRBV27; d_call: TRBD1; j_call: TRBJ2-7; cdr3_aa: CASSFLDRVTSYEQYF; cdr3_nt: TGTGCCAGCAGTTTTCTGGACAGGGTAACATCGTACGAGCAGTACTTC
clone_size: -; v_call: TRBV7-2; d_call: -; j_call: TRBJ2-7; cdr3_aa: CASSLVSPGTEQYF; cdr3_nt: TGTGCCAGCAGCTTAGTCTCTCCAGGGACCGAGCAGTACTTC
clone_size: -; v_call: TRBV20-1; d_call: TRBD2; j_call: TRBJ2-5; cdr3_aa: CSARDQFSLAGGPEQETQYF; cdr3_nt: TGCAGTGCTAGAGACCAATTCTCGTTAGCGGGGGGGCCGGAACAAGAGACCCAGTACTTC
clone_size: -; v_call: TRBV7-2; d_call: TRBD1; j_call: TRBJ1-2; cdr3_aa: CASSLAGRGTGKFDYTF; cdr3_nt: TGTGCCAGCAGCTTAGCGGGGAGGGGGACAGGGAAGTTTGACTACACCTTC
clone_size: -; v_call: TRBV12-3/TRBV12-4; d_call: -; j_call: TRBJ2-2; cdr3_aa: CASSSSFGTSNTGELFF; cdr3_nt: TGTGCCAGCAGTTCCTCCTTCGGGACATCTAACACCGGGGAGCTGTTTTTT
clone_size: -; v_call: TRBV27; d_call: TRBD2; j_call: TRBJ2-7; cdr3_aa: CASSLTSGTEQYF; cdr3_nt: TGTGCCAGCAGTTTAACTAGCGGGACCGAGCAGTACTTC
clone_size: -; v_call: TRBV19; d_call: -; j_call: TRBJ2-5; cdr3_aa: CASSIDILRLGSQETQYF; cdr3_nt: TGTGCCAGTAGTATAGATATCTTGAGACTGGGAAGCCAAGAGACCCAGTACTTC
clone_size: few; v_call: TRBV12-3/TRBV12-4; d_call: -; j_call: TRBJ1-3; cdr3_aa: CASSPGPATSGNTIYF; cdr3_nt: TGTGCCAGCAGTCCCGGGCCAGCGACCTCTGGAAACACCATATATTTT
clone_size: few; v_call: TRBV4-1; d_call: -; j_call: TRBJ2-5; cdr3_aa: CASSQSQGQETQYF; cdr3_nt: TGCGCCAGCAGCCAATCACAGGGTCAAGAGACCCAGTACTTC
clone_size: -; v_call: TRBV20-1; d_call: -; j_call: TRBJ1-6; cdr3_aa: CSARPGGRGGSPLHF; cdr3_nt: TGCAGTGCTAGACCGGGGGGCAGGGGAGGATCACCCCTCCACTTT
clone_size: many; v_call: TRBV5-1; d_call: TRBD1; j_call: TRBJ1-1; cdr3_aa: CASSLTGDTEAFF; cdr3_nt: TGCGCCAGCAGCTTAACAGGGGACACTGAAGCTTTCTTT
clone_size: -; v_call: TRBV24-1; d_call: -; j_call: TRBJ1-2; cdr3_aa: CATRQTRVGTDVYGYTF; cdr3_nt: TGTGCCACCAGACAGACTCGGGTAGGGACGGACGTTTATGGCTACACCTTC
clone_size: -; v_call: TRBV25-1; d_call: -; j_call: TRBJ2-7; cdr3_aa: CASSDGGWGVPTYGQYF; cdr3_nt: TGTGCCAGCAGTGACGGGGGATGGGGAGTCCCGACCTACGGGCAGTACTTC
clone_size: few; v_call: TRBV20-1; d_call: TRBD1; j_call: TRBJ2-5; cdr3_aa: CSASGTGVETQYF; cdr3_nt: TGCAGTGCTAGCGGGACAGGGGTTGAGACCCAGTACTTC
clone_size: few; v_call: TRBV12-3/TRBV12-4; d_call: -; j_call: TRBJ2-4; cdr3_aa: CASTRTGIGKNIQYF; cdr3_nt: TGTGCCAGCACCCGCACAGGGATCGGCAAAAACATTCAGTACTTC
clone_size: -; v_call: TRBV24-1; d_call: -; j_call: TRBJ2-1; cdr3_aa: CATSGDTPPKQFF; cdr3_nt: TGTGCCACCAGTGGCGACACCCCGCCCAAGCAGTTCTTC
clone_size: -; v_call: TRBV2; d_call: TRBD2; j_call: TRBJ2-5; cdr3_aa: CASREAGGQETQYF; cdr3_nt: TGTGCCAGCAGGGAAGCGGGGGGCCAAGAGACCCAGTACTTC